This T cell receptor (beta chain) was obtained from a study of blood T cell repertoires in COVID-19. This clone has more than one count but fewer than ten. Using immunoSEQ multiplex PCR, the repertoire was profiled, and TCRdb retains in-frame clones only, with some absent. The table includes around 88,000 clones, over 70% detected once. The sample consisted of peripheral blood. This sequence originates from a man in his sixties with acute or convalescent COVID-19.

The CDR3 is CASSFGGISRNEQFF. The CDR3 DNA follows: TGTGCCAGCAGCTTCGGCGGGATATCTCGCAATGAGCAGTTCTTC. The chain uses TRBV5-4 and TRBJ2-1; tentatively, D is TRBD2 (6 bases). This CDR3 contains 15 residues. Germline V gene data show CDR1 as SGHNT and CDR2 as YYREEE (reference sequence). V lost 2 bases to trimming and J lost 6 bases, with 15 bases between them.